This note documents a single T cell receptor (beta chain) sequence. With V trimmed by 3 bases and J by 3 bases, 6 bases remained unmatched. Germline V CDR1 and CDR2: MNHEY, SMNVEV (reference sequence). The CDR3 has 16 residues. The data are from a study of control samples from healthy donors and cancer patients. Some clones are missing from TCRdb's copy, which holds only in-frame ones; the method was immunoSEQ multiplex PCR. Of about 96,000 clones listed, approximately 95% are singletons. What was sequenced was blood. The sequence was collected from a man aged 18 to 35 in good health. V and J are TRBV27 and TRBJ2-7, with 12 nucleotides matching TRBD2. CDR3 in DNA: TGTGCCAGCAGTTTGGCTAGCGGGGGGGGCGGCTACGAGCAGTACTTC. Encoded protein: CASSLASGGGGYEQYF.